This entry lists 24 T cell receptor beta chains sequenced from one sample in a study of a mutant IDH1 vaccine in newly diagnosed glioma. Stated time point: baseline, week 1 (first vaccination visit). Specified treatment: pre-vaccination baseline after standard-of-care therapy. Clones were read by immunoSEQ multiplex PCR, and TCRdb kept only the in-frame ones, dropping some. Among tens of thousands of clones listed, 80% to 90% were seen once. The sample in question was PBMCs, obtained from a glioma patient treated with radiotherapy, temozolomide or both. Receptors were obtained from a young man with glioma.

The chain joins TRBV5-1 to TRBJ1-6; 8 bases agree with TRBD1. The J segment lost 9 bases and the V segment lost 0 bases, leaving 8 bases of the junction unmatched. The germline V gene has CDR1 SGHRS and CDR2 YFSETQ. The CDR3 sequence is 16 residues long. CDR3 nucleotide sequence: TGCGCCAGCAGCTTGGCCGGACAGGGATGGGGTTCACCCCTCCACTTT. As protein: CASSLAGQGWGSPLHF.

The CDR3 nucleotides read TGTGCCAGCGGCCGACAGGGGCTCTATGGCTACACCTTC. Translation: CASGRQGLYGYTF. V gene TRBV27 combines with J gene TRBJ1-2; the match to TRBD1 covers 8 bases. The CDR3 totals 13 residues. In germline, CDR1 is MNHEY, CDR2 SMNVEV (reference sequence). The V gene end was trimmed by 8 bases and the J gene end by 4 bases; junction bases not matched to a gene: 6.

The chain is built from TRBV5-5 and TRBJ1-6; 7 bases align to TRBD1. V lost 7 bases, J lost 6 bases, and 4 bases stayed unmatched. This CDR3 region has 13 residues. Germline lookup yields CDR1 SGHKS and CDR2 YYEKEE (reference sequence). In nucleotides, the CDR3 is TGTGCCAGCGACAGGGCAGGTAATTCACCCCTCCACTTT. Translation gives CASDRAGNSPLHF.

This clone was detected a few times. Other DNA sequences in the same sample also yield this CDR3. V gene TRBV7-2 combines with J gene TRBJ2-5; TRBD2 is a possible D gene (7 bases). Germline CDR1 is SGHTA and CDR2 is FQGNSA. Trimming pared 5 bases from V and 2 bases from J, leaving 15 bases between. This CDR3 spans 15 amino acids. In DNA, the CDR3 is TGTGCCAGCAGCCGAGGGGGGGCGGGTCAAGAGACCCAGTACTTC. It yields the protein CASSRGGAGQETQYF.

The V and J genes are TRBV5-4 and TRBJ1-1; the match to TRBD1 covers 7 bases. CDR3 length: 15 amino acids. V dropped 2 bases and J dropped 6; count of bases not matched to a gene: 10. Germline V lookup: CDR1 SGHNT, CDR2 YYREEE (reference sequence). The CDR3 region has the DNA TGTGCCAGCAGCTTTAACAGGGGAGTATATGCTGAAGCTTTCTTT. Its translation: CASSFNRGVYAEAFF.

The chain recombines TRBV28 with TRBJ1-1; D remains ambiguous. The V gene lost 4 bases and the J gene lost 1 base, with 13 bases spanning the gap. Per the germline V gene, CDR1 is MDHEN and CDR2 is SYDVKM. This CDR3 has 15 residues. The CDR3 DNA follows: TGTGCCAGCAGTTCCTCCACGCGGGCGAACACTGAAGCTTTCTTT. It is translated as CASSSSTRANTEAFF.

The J gene is TRBJ1-6, the V gene TRBV7-2; D is unclear. Trimming shortened V by 6 bases and J by 8 bases, and 17 bases separated the two germline ends. This CDR3 comprises 15 residues. The germline CDR1 and CDR2 sequences are SGHTA and FQGNSA. CDR3 nucleotides: TGTGCCAGCAGTTATCGGACGGTACCCCATTCACCCCTCCACTTT. This encodes CASSYRTVPHSPLHF.

As concerns this clone: A junction end diverges from the germline sequence, so it may reflect a read error. The chain recombines TRBV6-1 with TRBJ2-7; weak D call: TRBD1 (6 bases). Per germline, CDR1 MNHNS and CDR2 SASEGT. CDR3 size: 18 residues. CDR3 sequence reads: CASSEAPHTPGHGYEQCF. Here the CDR3 DNA reads TGTGCCAGCAGTGAAGCCCCCCATACCCCGGGACACGGATACGAGCAGTGCTTC.

V usage is TRBV7-2 and J usage is TRBJ2-2; D gene ambiguous. Germline V gene data show CDR1 as SGHTA and CDR2 as FQGNSA. The CDR3 covers 13 residues. The ends were cut back, 2 bases at V and 5 bases at J, with 6 bases in the middle. Written as DNA, the CDR3 is TGTGCCAGCAGCTTAACGCGTACCGGGGAGCTGTTTTTT. Its protein is CASSLTRTGELFF.

This clone was recorded only once. The chain carries TRBV15 and TRBJ2-5; 15 bases agree with TRBD2. There are 16 residues in the CDR3. Germline-derived CDR1 and CDR2 are LNHNV and YYDKDF (reference sequence). V lost 3 bases and J lost 7; bases outside the gene matches: 6. This CDR3 reads CATSRRTSGGAGTQYF. The CDR3 nucleotides are TGTGCCACCAGCAGGAGGACTAGCGGGGGGGCTGGGACCCAGTACTTC.

Only one count was recorded for this clone. This chain connects TRBV5-1 to TRBJ2-5; possibly TRBD2 for D (7 bases). CDR1 and CDR2 from the germline V gene are SGHRS and YFSETQ. Trimming removed 3 bases from V and 5 bases from J, with 14 bases in between. This CDR3 region has 14 residues. The DNA of the CDR3 is TGCGCCAGCAGCTCTTCGGGGGGCCGGGAGACCCAGTACTTC. Its protein product is CASSSSGGRETQYF. Together with reference TRBV5-1 and TRBJ2-5, the CDR3 gives the full variable domain: KAGVTQTPRYLIKTRGQQVTLSCSPISGHRSVSWYQQTPGQGLQFLFEYFSETQRNKGNFPGRFSGRQFSNSRSEMNVSTLELGDSALYLCASSSSGGRETQYFGPGTRLLVL.

V and J are TRBV7-8 and TRBJ1-2, with D possibly TRBD1 on 6 matching bases. Germline CDR1 SGHVS, CDR2 FQNEAQ. V lost 1 base, J lost 4 bases, and 13 bases lay in between. The length of the CDR3 is 15 residues. CDR3 in amino acids: CASSLVQGPLYGYTF. Here the CDR3 DNA reads TGTGCCAGCAGCTTAGTACAGGGCCCTCTCTATGGCTACACCTTC.

This clone turned up a few times. The rearrangement joins TRBV7-6 to TRBJ1-6; D call uncertain. Germline V lookup: CDR1 SGHVS, CDR2 FNYEAQ. Trimming cost V 3 bases and J 7 bases, with 13 bases left between them. This CDR3 has 15 amino acids. Here the CDR3 reads CASSFGLAGNSPLHF. The CDR3 DNA sequence: TGTGCCAGCAGCTTCGGGCTAGCGGGGAATTCACCCCTCCACTTT.

The rearrangement joins TRBV10-3 to TRBJ2-7; D not resolved. The CDR3 totals 14 residues. Germline lookup yields CDR1 ENHRY and CDR2 SYGVKD. V lost 6 bases and J 3 bases, leaving 15 bases between the germline ends. The chain's CDR3 is CAISYTGSLYEQYF. DNA of the CDR3: TGTGCCATCAGCTATACCGGGTCACTCTACGAGCAGTACTTC.

The V gene is TRBV10-2, the J gene TRBJ2-1; 10 bases fit TRBD2. The CDR3 loop spans 14 amino acids. The ends lost 7 bases at V and 5 bases at J; junction bases unmatched: 5. Germline V gene sequence: CDR1 WSHSY, CDR2 SAAADI. CDR3: CASITSGEDNEQFF. The CDR3 DNA reads as TGCGCCAGCATAACTAGCGGGGAGGACAATGAGCAGTTCTTC.

The chain employs TRBV2 and TRBJ2-7; either TRBD1 or TRBD2 may supply D (5 bases each). V lost 3 bases to trimming and J lost 1 base, with 10 bases between them. The CDR3 length is 14 residues. Germline CDR1 reads SNHLY; CDR2 reads FYNNEI. The CDR3 sequence is CASSDRDGSYEQYF. The DNA of the CDR3 is TGTGCCAGCAGTGACCGGGACGGATCCTACGAGCAGTACTTC.

The CDR3 is CASSRIGPLRARYFSNQPQHF. The DNA of the CDR3 is TGTGCCAGTAGTCGGATAGGGCCCCTCCGAGCTCGGTACTTTAGCAATCAGCCCCAGCATTTT. This rearrangement joins TRBV19 to TRBJ1-5; D remains unclear. V lost 5 bases and J lost 0, with 29 bases in between. Per the germline V gene, CDR1 is LNHDA and CDR2 is SQIVND (reference sequence). This CDR3 comprises 21 residues. The full variable domain, with the rest looked up from reference TRBV19 and TRBJ1-5, is DGGITQSPKYLFRKEGQNVTLSCEQNLNHDAMYWYRQDPGQGLRLIYYSQIVNDFQKGDIAEGYSVSREKKESFPLTVTSAQKNPTAFYLCASSRIGPLRARYFSNQPQHFGDGTRLSIL.

This clone has a handful of counts. The genes are TRBV2 and TRBJ1-1; TRBD1 is a possible D gene (6 bases). The germline V gene has CDR1 SNHLY and CDR2 FYNNEI. The CDR3 spans 13 residues. V shed 7 bases and J shed 1 base, with 10 bases lying between them. CDR3 coding DNA: TGTGCCAGCACGGGACACCGGAACACTGAAGCTTTCTTT. This sequence encodes CASTGHRNTEAFF.

The CDR3 sequence is CASSQVEGAGAEKRLDHYGYTF. CDR3 bases: TGCGCCAGCAGCCAAGTAGAGGGAGCCGGGGCGGAGAAAAGACTGGATCATTATGGCTACACCTTC. The J gene is TRBJ1-2, the V gene TRBV4-1; possible D gene TRBD1, 5 bases. The CDR3 has 22 residues. The germline V gene has CDR1 MGHRA and CDR2 YSYEKL. Trimming took 1 base from V and 5 from J, leaving 35 bases between them.

This clone was observed a single time. The chain combines TRBV7-9 with TRBJ2-2; D is unresolved. The CDR3 extends over 14 amino acids. Trimming took 8 bases from V and 6 from J, leaving 16 bases between them. Germline V gives CDR1 SEHNR, CDR2 FQNEAQ (reference sequence). The CDR3 DNA follows: TGTGCCAGCGCCGGACCCCCACCTGCCGGGGAGCTGTTTTTT. Protein product: CASAGPPPAGELFF.

V gene TRBV10-3 combines with J gene TRBJ2-5, with a possible D match to TRBD1 (5 bases). CDR3 length: 14 amino acids. Germline assignment: CDR1 ENHRY and CDR2 SYGVKD. V was trimmed by 0 bases and J by 5 bases, leaving 10 bases between them. The CDR3 sequence: CAISESWGPETQYF. In DNA form, the CDR3 reads TGTGCCATCAGTGAGTCGTGGGGCCCCGAGACCCAGTACTTC.

J is TRBJ2-7 and V is TRBV30, with D possibly being TRBD1 or TRBD2 (5 bases each). Trimming pared 2 bases from V and 0 bases from J, leaving 14 bases between. Germline assignment: CDR1 GTSNPN and CDR2 SVGIG (reference sequence). The CDR3 has 15 residues. The CDR3 nucleotides read TGTGCCTGGAGTCTCCGGGGCAGTAGCTCCTACGAGCAGTACTTC. Amino acids: CAWSLRGSSSYEQYF.

The CDR3 DNA is TGTGCCTGGACCAGGGGAGATGCCTGCACCTTC. It specifies CAWTRGDACTF. The rearrangement uses TRBV30 and TRBJ1-2, with a weak D call TRBD1 (6 bases). The CDR3 extends over 11 amino acids. Germline CDR1 is GTSNPN and CDR2 is SVGIG (reference sequence). With 4 bases removed from V and 13 bases from J, the gap between germline ends came to 16 bases.

This sequence joins TRBV6-1 and TRBJ2-1; 7 nucleotides match TRBD2. This CDR3 has 13 residues. Germline-derived CDR1 and CDR2 are MNHNS and SASEGT. V lost 6 bases to trimming and J lost 10 bases; unmatched junction nucleotides: 9. CDR3 region: CASRWTSSLEQFF. The DNA for the CDR3 is TGTGCCAGCAGATGGACTAGTTCCCTCGAGCAGTTCTTC.